The source of this T cell receptor (beta chain) is a study of T cells in Graves' hyperthyroidism and ophthalmopathy. At the level of the study: The blood sample was taken at first diagnosis, before treatment began.

This clonotype was recorded many times. In germline, CDR1 is MGHRA, CDR2 YSYEKL. CDR3 length equals 18 residues. V was pared by 4 bases and J by 0 bases, with 21 bases between. The CDR3 regions of TCR beta were amplified from RNA transcripts. During a first-round RT-PCR of the TCR CDR3, the HTBI primer set was used. A single record per CDR3 protein comes from TCRdb applying MiXCR to the multiplex PCR reads. This sample has under 400,000 distinct CDR3 sequences, with 15% to 20% found just once. Sequencing was done on a sample of blood. The clonotype comes from a woman between 40 and 50 years old with Graves' ophthalmopathy. The chain has TRBV4-1 and TRBJ1-2, with no clear D. This CDR3 is CASSPRVSLDIANYGYTF. The CDR3 DNA follows: TGCGCCAGCAGCCCAAGGGTCAGCCTGGATATAGCTAACTATGGCTACACCTTC.